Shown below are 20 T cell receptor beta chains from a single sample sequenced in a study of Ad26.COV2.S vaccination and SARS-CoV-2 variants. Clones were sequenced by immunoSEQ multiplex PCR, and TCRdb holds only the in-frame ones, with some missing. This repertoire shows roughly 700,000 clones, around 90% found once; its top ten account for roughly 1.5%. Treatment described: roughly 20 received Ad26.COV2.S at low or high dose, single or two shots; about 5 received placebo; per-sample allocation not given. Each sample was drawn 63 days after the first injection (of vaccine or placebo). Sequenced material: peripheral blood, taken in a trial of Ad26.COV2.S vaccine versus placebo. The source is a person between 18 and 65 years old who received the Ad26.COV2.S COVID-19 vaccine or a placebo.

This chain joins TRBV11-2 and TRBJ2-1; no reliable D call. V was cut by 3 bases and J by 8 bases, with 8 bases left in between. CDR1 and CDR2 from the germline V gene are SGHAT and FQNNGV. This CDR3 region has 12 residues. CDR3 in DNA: TGTGCCAGCAGCTTCGGCCACTATGAGCAGTTCTTC. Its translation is CASSFGHYEQFF.

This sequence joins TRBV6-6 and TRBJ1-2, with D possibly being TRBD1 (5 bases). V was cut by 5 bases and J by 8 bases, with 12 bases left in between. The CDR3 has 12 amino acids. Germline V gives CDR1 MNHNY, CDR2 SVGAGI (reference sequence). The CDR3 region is CASSQGQLGYTF. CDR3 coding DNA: TGTGCCAGCAGTCAGGGCCAGCTCGGCTACACCTTC.

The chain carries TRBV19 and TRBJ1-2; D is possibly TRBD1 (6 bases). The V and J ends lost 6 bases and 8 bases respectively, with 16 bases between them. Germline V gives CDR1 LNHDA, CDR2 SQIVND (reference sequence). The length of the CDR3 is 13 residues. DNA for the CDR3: TGTGCCAGTAGCCAGAGCAGGGGTTTGGGCTACACCTTC. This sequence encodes CASSQSRGLGYTF. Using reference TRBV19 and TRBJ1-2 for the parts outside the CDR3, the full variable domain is DGGITQSPKYLFRKEGQNVTLSCEQNLNHDAMYWYRQDPGQGLRLIYYSQIVNDFQKGDIAEGYSVSREKKESFPLTVTSAQKNPTAFYLCASSQSRGLGYTFGSGTRLTVV.

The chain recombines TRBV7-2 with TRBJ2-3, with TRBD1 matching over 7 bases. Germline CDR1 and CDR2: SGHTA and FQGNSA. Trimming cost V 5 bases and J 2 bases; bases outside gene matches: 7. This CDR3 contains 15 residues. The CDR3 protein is CASSQPQGDTDTQYF. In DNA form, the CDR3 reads TGTGCCAGCAGCCAACCCCAGGGGGACACAGATACGCAGTATTTT.

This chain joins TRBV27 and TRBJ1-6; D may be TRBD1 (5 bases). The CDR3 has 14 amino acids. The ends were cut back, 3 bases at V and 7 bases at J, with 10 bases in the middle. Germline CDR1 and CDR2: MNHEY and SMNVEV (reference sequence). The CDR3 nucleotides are TGTGCCAGCAGTTTGGGGGGACCCAATTCACCCCTCCACTTT. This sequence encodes CASSLGGPNSPLHF.

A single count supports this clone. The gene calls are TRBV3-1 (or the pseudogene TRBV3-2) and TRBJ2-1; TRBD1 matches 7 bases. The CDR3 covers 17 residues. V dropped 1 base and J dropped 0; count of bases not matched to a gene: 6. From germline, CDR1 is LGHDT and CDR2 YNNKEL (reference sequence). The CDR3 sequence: CASSQVTTGFSYNEQFF. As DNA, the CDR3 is TGTGCCAGCAGCCAAGTCACGACAGGGTTCTCCTACAATGAGCAGTTCTTC.

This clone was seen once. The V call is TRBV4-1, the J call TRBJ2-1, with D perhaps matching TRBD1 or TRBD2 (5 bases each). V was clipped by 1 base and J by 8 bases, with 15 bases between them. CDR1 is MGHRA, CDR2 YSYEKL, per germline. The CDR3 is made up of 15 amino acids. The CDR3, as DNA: TGCGCCAGCAGCCAAGCCCGGGACGGCCAGGATGAGCAGTTCTTC. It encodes CASSQARDGQDEQFF.

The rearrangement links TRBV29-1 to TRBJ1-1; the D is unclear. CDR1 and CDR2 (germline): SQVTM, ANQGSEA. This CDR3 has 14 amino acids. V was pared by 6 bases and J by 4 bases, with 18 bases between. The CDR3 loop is CSVGRIGGSTEAFF. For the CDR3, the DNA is TGCAGCGTGGGAAGGATTGGAGGAAGCACTGAAGCTTTCTTT.

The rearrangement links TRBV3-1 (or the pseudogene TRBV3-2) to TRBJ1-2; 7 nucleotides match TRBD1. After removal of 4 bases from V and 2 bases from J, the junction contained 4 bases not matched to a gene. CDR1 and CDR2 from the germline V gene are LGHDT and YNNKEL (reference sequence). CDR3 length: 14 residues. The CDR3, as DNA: TGTGCCAGCAGCCGACTACAGGGGAACTATGGCTACACCTTC. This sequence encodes CASSRLQGNYGYTF.

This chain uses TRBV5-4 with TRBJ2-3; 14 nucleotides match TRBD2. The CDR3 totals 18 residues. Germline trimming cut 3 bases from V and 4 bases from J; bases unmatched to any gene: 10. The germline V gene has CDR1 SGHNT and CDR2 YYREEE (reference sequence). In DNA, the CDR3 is TGTGCCAGCAGCTCGATACCGGGACTAGCGGGGGCGTCAGATACGCAGTATTTT. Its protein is CASSSIPGLAGASDTQYF.

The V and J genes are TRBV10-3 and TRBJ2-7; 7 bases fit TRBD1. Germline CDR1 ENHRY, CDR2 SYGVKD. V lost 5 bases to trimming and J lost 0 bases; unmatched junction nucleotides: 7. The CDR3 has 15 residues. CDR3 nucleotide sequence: TGTGCCATCAGTCAAATCGGGACAGCCTCCTACGAGCAGTACTTC. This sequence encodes CAISQIGTASYEQYF.

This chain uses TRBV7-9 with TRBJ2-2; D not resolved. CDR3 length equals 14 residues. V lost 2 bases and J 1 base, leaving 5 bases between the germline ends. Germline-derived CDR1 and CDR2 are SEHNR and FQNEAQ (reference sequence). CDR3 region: CASSLNLNTGELFF. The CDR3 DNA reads TGTGCCAGCAGCTTAAACTTGAACACCGGGGAGCTGTTTTTT. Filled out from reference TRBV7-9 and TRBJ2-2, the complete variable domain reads DTGVSQNPRHKITKRGQNVTFRCDPISEHNRLYWYRQTLGQGPEFLTYFQNEAQLEKSRLLSDRFSAERPKGSFSTLEIQRTEQGDSAMYLCASSLNLNTGELFFGEGSRLTVL.

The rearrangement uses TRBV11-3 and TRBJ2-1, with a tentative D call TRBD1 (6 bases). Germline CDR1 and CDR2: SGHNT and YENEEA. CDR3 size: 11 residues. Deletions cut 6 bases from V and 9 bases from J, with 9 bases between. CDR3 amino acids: CASSQQGEQFF. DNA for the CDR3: TGTGCCAGCAGTCAACAGGGTGAGCAGTTCTTC.

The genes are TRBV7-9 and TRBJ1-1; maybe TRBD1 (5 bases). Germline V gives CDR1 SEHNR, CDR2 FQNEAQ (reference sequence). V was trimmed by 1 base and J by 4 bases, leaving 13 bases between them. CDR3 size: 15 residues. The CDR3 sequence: CASSLGGTRGTEAFF. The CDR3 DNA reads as TGTGCCAGCAGCTTAGGAGGGACCCGGGGCACTGAAGCTTTCTTT.

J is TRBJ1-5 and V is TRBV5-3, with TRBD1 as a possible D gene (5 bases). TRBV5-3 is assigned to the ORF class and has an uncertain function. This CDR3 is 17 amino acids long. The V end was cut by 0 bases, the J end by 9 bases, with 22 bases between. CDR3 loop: CARSLAQKRDPSGPQHF. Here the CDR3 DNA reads TGTGCCAGAAGCTTGGCCCAAAAGCGGGACCCCTCTGGGCCCCAGCATTTT.

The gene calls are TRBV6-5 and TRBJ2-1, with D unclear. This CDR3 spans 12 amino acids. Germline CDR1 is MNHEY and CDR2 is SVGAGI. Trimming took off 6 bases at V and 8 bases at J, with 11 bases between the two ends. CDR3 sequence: CASSPDTYEQFF. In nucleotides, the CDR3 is TGTGCCAGCAGCCCCGACACGTATGAGCAGTTCTTC.

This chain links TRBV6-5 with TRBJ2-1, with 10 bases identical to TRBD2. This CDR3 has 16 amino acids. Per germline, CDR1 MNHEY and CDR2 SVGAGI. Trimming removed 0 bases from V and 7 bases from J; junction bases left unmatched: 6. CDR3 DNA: TGTGCCAGCAGTTACTCTGCTAGCGGGGGTGTGAATGAGCAGTTCTTC. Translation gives CASSYSASGGVNEQFF.

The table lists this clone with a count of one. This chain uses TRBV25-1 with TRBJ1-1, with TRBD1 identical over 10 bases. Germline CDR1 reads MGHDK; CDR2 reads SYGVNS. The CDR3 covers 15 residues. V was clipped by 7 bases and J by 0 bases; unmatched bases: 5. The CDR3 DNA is TGTGCCAGCAAAAGGACAGGGGGATTGAACACTGAAGCTTTCTTT. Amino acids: CASKRTGGLNTEAFF.

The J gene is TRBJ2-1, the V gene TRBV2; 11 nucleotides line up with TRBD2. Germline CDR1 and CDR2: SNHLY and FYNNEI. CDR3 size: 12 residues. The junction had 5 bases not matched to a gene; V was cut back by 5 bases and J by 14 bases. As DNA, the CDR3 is TGTGCCAGCAGTCTGATGACTAGCGGGGAGTTCTTC. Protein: CASSLMTSGEFF.

The CDR3 loop is CASSPRQGRGPYNEQFF. As DNA, the CDR3 is TGTGCCAGCAGCCCTCGGCAGGGCAGGGGACCCTACAATGAGCAGTTCTTC. V and J are TRBV7-3 and TRBJ2-1; TRBD1 might be the D (6 bases). Germline CDR1 reads SGHTA; CDR2 reads FQGTGA. V lost 5 bases and J 2 bases, leaving 19 bases between the germline ends. CDR3 length: 17 amino acids.